The clone carrying this T cell receptor beta chain is labeled as medium-sized. Antigen: not known. The data derive from a study of metastatic and nonmetastatic thyroid tumors. Study results and caveats: In both blood and tumor samples, TCR beta diversity was reported significantly higher for malignant than benign nodules.

Each patient came to thyroid surgery without any prior treatment (of any kind). From the PCR reads, TCRdb re-called clones with MiXCR. The profile shows around 17,000 clones, 23% of them singletons. Germline loops: CDR1 MNHNS, CDR2 SASEGT. The CDR3 sequence is 11 residues long. Deletions cut 0 bases from V and 12 bases from J, with 8 bases between. The chain recombines TRBV6-1 with TRBJ1-1; the D gene is possibly TRBD1 (5 bases). The specimen sequenced was adjacent normal tissue. The source of this sequence is a female donor with papillary thyroid cancer or a benign thyroid nodule (not recorded which). Some clones in this sample may be carry-over from other donors' samples. CDR3 DNA sequence: TGTGCCAGCAGTGAAGCGCGGGGGTCTTTCTTT. This encodes CASSEARGSFF.